The 17 T cell receptor beta chains reported below all come from one sample, sequenced in a study of monozygotic twins with inflammatory bowel disease. TCRdb re-analyzed the 5' RACE reads; it lists each CDR3 protein once, without DNA. In all, the sample yields approximately 390,000 distinct CDR3 sequences. The sequencing sample was made of blood. Every receptor here comes from a human donor with ulcerative colitis or Crohn's disease, or a healthy co-twin of an affected twin (not recorded which).

The genes are TRBV6-6 and TRBJ2-7; the D gene TCRdb calls, TRBD1, cannot be checked with no DNA. CDR3 size: 14 residues. Per germline, CDR1 MNHNY and CDR2 SVGAGI (reference sequence). This CDR3 is CASRQTGTGREQYF.

The gene calls are TRBV5-1 and TRBJ2-5; absent DNA, TCRdb's TRBD1 call cannot be checked. Germline values: CDR1 SGHRS, CDR2 YFSETQ. This CDR3 region has 16 residues. The CDR3 spells CASSITGTGAQETQYF.

The chain combines TRBV5-1 with TRBJ2-7; TCRdb selects TRBD2, and the lack of DNA leaves this call unchecked. There are 15 residues in the CDR3. The germline CDR1 and CDR2 sequences are SGHRS and YFSETQ. The CDR3: CASSPEEDLAYEQYF.

The chain carries TRBV11-2 and TRBJ2-3; TCRdb outputs TRBD2, but without DNA this stays unchecked. CDR1 SGHAT and CDR2 FQNNGV come from the germline V gene. The CDR3 runs 18 residues. The CDR3 is CASSPNDRGLAYYDTQYF. Full variable domain (rest looked up from reference TRBV11-2 and TRBJ2-3): EAGVAQSPRYKIIEKRQSVAFWCNPISGHATLYWYQQILGQGPKLLIQFQNNGVVDDSQLPKDRFSAERLKGVDSTLKIQPAKLEDSAVYLCASSPNDRGLAYYDTQYFGPGTRLTVL.

The chain employs TRBV11-2 and TRBJ2-3; TCRdb's D call of TRBD2 is untestable without DNA. The CDR3 runs 17 residues. Looked up from germline, CDR1 is SGHAT and CDR2 is FQNNGV. CDR3 in amino acids: CASGFRMGLDVFSTQYF.

The rearrangement uses TRBV10-3 and TRBJ2-1; TCRdb's D call of TRBD1 is untestable without DNA. The germline gives CDR1 ENHRY, CDR2 SYGVKD. This CDR3 is built from 14 residues. The CDR3 protein is CAISERGLNNEQFF.

The chain carries TRBV10-2 and TRBJ2-2. Germline CDR1 WSHSY, CDR2 SAAADI. The CDR3 sequence is 12 residues long. CDR3 loop: CASNPNTGELFF.

CDR3 loop: CASSPDSGGYTF. The chain combines TRBV7-9 with TRBJ1-2; the TCRdb call, TRBD1, lacks DNA for checking. The germline CDR1 and CDR2 sequences are SEHNR and FQNEAQ (reference sequence). This CDR3 has 12 amino acids.

V usage is TRBV19 and J usage is TRBJ1-1. The CDR3 runs 13 residues. CDR1 is LNHDA, CDR2 SQIVND, per germline (reference sequence). The chain's CDR3 is CASSTTLNTEAFF. Together with reference TRBV19 and TRBJ1-1, the CDR3 gives the full variable domain: DGGITQSPKYLFRKEGQNVTLSCEQNLNHDAMYWYRQDPGQGLRLIYYSQIVNDFQKGDIAEGYSVSREKKESFPLTVTSAQKNPTAFYLCASSTTLNTEAFFGQGTRLTVV.

The V call is TRBV6-1, the J call TRBJ1-5. The length of the CDR3 is 15 residues. The V gene's germline CDR1 is MNHNS and CDR2 SASEGT. CDR3 in amino acids: CASSEAGGNNQPQHF.

The genes are TRBV20-1 and TRBJ2-1; lacking DNA, the TRBD1 call made by TCRdb goes unchecked. Germline CDR1 DFQATT, CDR2 SNEGSKA (reference sequence). CDR3 length equals 12 residues. CDR3 region: CSPKDGNNEQFF.

The chain joins TRBV18 to TRBJ2-4; TCRdb names TRBD2, which stays unverified in the absence of DNA. CDR3 length equals 14 residues. In germline, CDR1 is KGHSH, CDR2 LQKENI. The CDR3 reads CASSPAGRADIQYF. The whole variable domain, filled in from reference TRBV18 and TRBJ2-4, reads NAGVMQNPRHLVRRRGQEARLRCSPMKGHSHVYWYRQLPEEGLKFMVYLQKENIIDESGMPKERFSAEFPKEGPSILRIQQVVRGDSAAYFCASSPAGRADIQYFGAGTRLSVL.

The V gene is TRBV15, the J gene TRBJ1-5; the TRBD1 assignment by TCRdb is unverifiable without DNA. Germline V CDR1 and CDR2: LNHNV, YYDKDF (reference sequence). This CDR3 spans 16 amino acids. CDR3 region: CATSRVVTVSNQPQHF.

The CDR3 is CASSESRGLNYGYTF. The V call is TRBV6-1, the J call TRBJ1-2. From germline, CDR1 is MNHNS and CDR2 SASEGT. The CDR3 has 15 residues.

The V gene is TRBV6-2 or TRBV6-3, the J gene TRBJ2-1; TCRdb indicates TRBD1, and absent DNA this call remains unverified. The CDR3 is 14 amino acids. The germline V gene encodes CDR1 MNHEY and CDR2 SVGEGT. This CDR3 is CASRIRGRGHEQFF.

V and J are TRBV5-1 and TRBJ2-3; TCRdb's assignment of TRBD1 cannot be checked, as there is no DNA. CDR1 and CDR2 (germline): SGHRS, YFSETQ. The CDR3 is 14 residues long. The CDR3 sequence is CASSLTGHTDTQYF.

The chain has TRBV19 and TRBJ1-5; TCRdb picks TRBD1, but there is no DNA to check that call. The CDR3 runs 14 residues. Germline CDR1 and CDR2: LNHDA and SQIVND (reference sequence). This CDR3 reads CASSAGYGNQPQHF. Variable domain in full (rest from reference TRBV19 and TRBJ1-5): DGGITQSPKYLFRKEGQNVTLSCEQNLNHDAMYWYRQDPGQGLRLIYYSQIVNDFQKGDIAEGYSVSREKKESFPLTVTSAQKNPTAFYLCASSAGYGNQPQHFGDGTRLSIL.